These T cell receptor beta chains were read from a single sample in a study of T cells in Graves' hyperthyroidism and ophthalmopathy. A single record per CDR3 protein comes from TCRdb applying MiXCR to the multiplex PCR reads. The top ten hold about 7.8% of the sample, which has under 700,000 distinct CDR3 sequences, around 45% seen once. Sequencing was carried out using peripheral blood or thyroid tissue (not recorded which). All receptors derive from a woman younger than 35 with Graves' hyperthyroidism. The conserved cysteine and the conserved F or W are not part of the CDR3 here. Each record gives: clone size, V gene, CDR3 protein. Some rows mark clone size as missing; the rest say once, few, many or name a class of expanded clone.

size: once; V: TRBV27; CDR3: ASSGTSGSKETQY
size: many; V: TRBV7-9; CDR3: ASSSPRTVGYT
size: many; V: TRBV29-1; CDR3: SAQDGYNSPLH
size: many; V: TRBV20-1; CDR3: SASGQGEGGDEKLF
size: .; V: TRBV9; CDR3: ASSGRRQGLPTGELF
size: .; V: TRBV7-9; CDR3: ASSDWASMSYT
size: .; V: TRBV10-2; CDR3: ASSDSAVNSNQPQH
size: .; V: TRBV25-1; CDR3: ASSQEVEREGVYEQY
size: many; V: TRBV2; CDR3: ASRGLQETQY
size: .; V: TRBV24-1; CDR3: ATSDASRPNEQY
size: .; V: TRBV29-1; CDR3: SVDTGGDEQY
size: .; V: TRBV25-1; CDR3: DRRGLGGYT
size: .; V: TRBV15; CDR3: ATSSEQGSRETQY
size: .; V: TRBV2; CDR3: ASSPRGDSPLH
size: .; V: TRBV7-2; CDR3: ASSPHGGVNEKLF